This record concerns one TCR beta chain sequence. Other nucleotide sequences from this sample produce the same CDR3. In the authors' workflow: Amplification of reference gene primers was used by the study to estimate nucleated cell counts. Clones were sequenced by immunoSEQ multiplex PCR, and TCRdb holds only the in-frame ones, with some missing. Clonal size and the V and J genes are those of that table, whereas D and trimming came from the DNA. In the table there are approximately 270,000 clones, 80% to 90% of which are singletons. The data are from a study of blood T cell repertoires in COVID-19. Overall study context: Some COVID-19 samples were acute and others convalescent; all came from the United States, Italy and Spain. Nucleic acid was either cDNA or gDNA, and it came from T cells, B-cell-depleted T cells, or PBMCs.

CDR1 is SGHRS and CDR2 is YFSETQ in the germline V gene. The CDR3 contains 15 residues. The J segment lost 1 base and the V segment lost 0 bases, leaving 0 bases of the junction unmatched. The sequence was obtained from a woman aged 70-85 years with acute or convalescent COVID-19. The chain carries TRBV5-1 and TRBJ1-2; TRBD1 matches 10 bases. The sequenced sample was peripheral blood. The CDR3 region has the DNA TGCGCCAGCAGCTTGGGGGACAGGGGTAACTATGGCTACACCTTC. Amino acids: CASSLGDRGNYGYTF.